This TCR beta chain stems from a study of Graves' ophthalmopathy and Graves' hyperthyroidism. V shed 1 base and J shed 3 bases, with 6 bases lying between them. CDR1 is SGHVS, CDR2 FQNEAQ, per germline. There are 13 residues in the CDR3. RNA transcripts yielded amplified TCR beta CDR3 regions. RT-PCR in the first round used HTBI primers; a second-round multiplex PCR followed. TCRdb reanalysed the multiplex PCR reads using MiXCR and keeps one entry per CDR3 protein. The sample yields about 640,000 distinct CDR3 sequences, over 40% seen once. This clonotype has ten or more counts. The receptor was derived from an adult man with Graves' ophthalmopathy. Sequenced material: peripheral blood. This sequence joins TRBV7-8 and TRBJ2-5, with D possibly TRBD1 on 5 matching bases. The CDR3 reads CASSLEGEETQYF. The CDR3 DNA follows: TGTGCCAGCAGCTTAGAAGGGGAAGAGACCCAGTACTTC.